This TCR beta chain was recorded in a study of prognosis after radiotherapy for stage I lung cancer. At the level of the study: After radiotherapy, distant metastases were seen in a handful of patients (median roughly 7 months), and no significant progression was seen in roughly 15.

By its share, this clonotype is medium-sized. Per the germline V gene, CDR1 is MNHEY and CDR2 is SMNVEV (reference sequence). Trimming removed 6 bases at V and 1 base at J, with 3 bases between. This CDR3 is 12 amino acids long. Starting from genomic DNA, TCR beta CDR3 was amplified through two-round multiplex PCR. Gene-specific TRBV and TRBJ primers were used in PCR round one. TCRdb re-called the multiplex PCR reads with MiXCR, one entry per CDR3 protein. The sample holds some 16,000 distinct CDR3 sequences, 29% seen once. This chain connects TRBV27 to TRBJ2-2; D unresolved. The source material was PBMCs, sampled before or after stereotactic body radiation therapy (not recorded which). The clonotype was recovered from a donor over 45 with non-small cell lung cancer. The CDR3 region is CASRWNTGELFF. The CDR3 nucleotides read TGTGCCAGCAGATGGAACACCGGGGAGCTGTTTTTT.